The 7 T cell receptor beta chains below come from one sample, sequenced in a study of spatial heterogeneity in lung cancer. TCRdb reprocessed the 5' RACE reads with MiXCR, giving one entry per CDR3 protein. Counted here are about 43,000 distinct CDR3 sequences, around 21% occurring once; the ten biggest clones make up approximately 7.2%. Documented time point: blood at routine non-recurrence follow-up after resection. The sample in question was PBMCs, obtained at follow-up. The receptors come from a female donor with early-stage non-small cell lung cancer.

The rearrangement uses TRBV19 and TRBJ2-2; 12 bases line up with TRBD2. The CDR3 has 16 residues. Germline CDR1 is LNHDA and CDR2 is SQIVND (reference sequence). V shed 6 bases, J shed 6 bases, and the junction held 8 bases outside the gene matches. The CDR3 spells CASSARTSGIPGELFF. The CDR3 nucleotides read TGTGCCAGTAGCGCGCGGACTAGCGGGATTCCCGGGGAGCTGTTTTTT.

This clonotype was seen a handful of times. The junction departs from germline at one end; a sequencing error may be responsible. CDR3 sequence: CASTLGRTQETQYF. In DNA, the CDR3 is TGTGCCAGCACCTTAGGACGGACCCAAGAGACCCAGTACTTC. This rearrangement joins TRBV7-9 to TRBJ2-5; D is uncertain. The germline CDR1 and CDR2 sequences are SEHNR and FQNEAQ (reference sequence). This CDR3 has 14 residues.

Remarks on this clonotype: This may arise from a read error, as a much more abundant clone is one base away. This sequence joins TRBV7-9 and TRBJ1-2; perhaps TRBD1 as D (6 bases). The CDR3 extends over 13 amino acids. Germline V lookup: CDR1 SEHNR, CDR2 FQNEAQ (reference sequence). This CDR3 is CVSSDRRPLGYTF. CDR3 nucleotides: TGTGTCAGCAGCGACAGGCGCCCATTGGGCTACACCTTC.

This clonotype was seen just once. CDR3 in amino acids: CASQWTPEAGEQFF. CDR3 in DNA: TGTGCCAGCCAATGGACCCCCGAAGCAGGCGAGCAGTTCTTC. The chain uses TRBV7-9 and TRBJ2-1, with D unresolved. The CDR3 has 14 residues. Germline CDR1 SEHNR, CDR2 FQNEAQ (reference sequence). V was cut by 8 bases and J by 10 bases, with 21 bases left in between. The complete variable domain, with remaining parts taken from reference TRBV7-9 and TRBJ2-1, reads DTGVSQNPRHKITKRGQNVTFRCDPISEHNRLYWYRQTLGQGPEFLTYFQNEAQLEKSRLLSDRFSAERPKGSFSTLEIQRTEQGDSAMYLCASQWTPEAGEQFFGPGTRLTVL.

This clonotype showed up many times. The chain uses TRBV18 and TRBJ2-7; no clear D gene. CDR3 length equals 13 residues. V was pared by 1 base and J by 2 bases, with 6 bases between. Looked up from germline, CDR1 is KGHSH and CDR2 is LQKENI. CDR3 sequence (DNA): TGTGCCAGCTCACCACAGACGGCCTACGAGCAGTACTTC. Translation gives CASSPQTAYEQYF.

This clonotype was found many times. The rearrangement uses TRBV7-9 and TRBJ1-1; TRBD1 matches 7 bases. The CDR3 has 14 amino acids. Germline CDR1 and CDR2: SEHNR and FQNEAQ (reference sequence). V shed 5 bases and J 1 base; nucleotides not matched to a gene: 4. The CDR3 region has the DNA TGTGCCAGCAGCCGAGGGGGCTCGAACACTGAAGCTTTCTTT. It specifies CASSRGGSNTEAFF.

This clonotype was recorded a few times. The CDR3 DNA follows: TGTGCCAGCAGCCAAGGCGCGGGGGAAGCTTTCTTT. It codes for CASSQGAGEAFF. The V and J genes are TRBV3-1 and TRBJ1-1; D remains unclear. Trimming removed 1 base at V and 8 bases at J, with 8 bases between. The CDR3 sequence is 12 residues long. The germline V gene encodes CDR1 LGHDT and CDR2 YNNKEL (reference sequence).